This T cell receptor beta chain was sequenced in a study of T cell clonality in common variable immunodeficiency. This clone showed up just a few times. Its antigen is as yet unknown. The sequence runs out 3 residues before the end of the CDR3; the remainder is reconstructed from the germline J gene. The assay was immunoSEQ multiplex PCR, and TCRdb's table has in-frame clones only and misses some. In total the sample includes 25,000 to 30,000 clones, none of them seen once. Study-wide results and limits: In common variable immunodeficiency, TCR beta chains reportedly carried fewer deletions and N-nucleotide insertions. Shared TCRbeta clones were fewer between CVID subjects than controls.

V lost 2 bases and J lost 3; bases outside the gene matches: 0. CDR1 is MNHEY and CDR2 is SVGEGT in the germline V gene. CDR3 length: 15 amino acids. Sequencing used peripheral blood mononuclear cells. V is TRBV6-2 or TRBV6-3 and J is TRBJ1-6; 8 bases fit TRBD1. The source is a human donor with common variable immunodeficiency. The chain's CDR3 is CASSYTGGYNSPLHF. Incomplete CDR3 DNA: TGTGCCAGCAGTTACACAGGGGGCTATAATTCACCC.